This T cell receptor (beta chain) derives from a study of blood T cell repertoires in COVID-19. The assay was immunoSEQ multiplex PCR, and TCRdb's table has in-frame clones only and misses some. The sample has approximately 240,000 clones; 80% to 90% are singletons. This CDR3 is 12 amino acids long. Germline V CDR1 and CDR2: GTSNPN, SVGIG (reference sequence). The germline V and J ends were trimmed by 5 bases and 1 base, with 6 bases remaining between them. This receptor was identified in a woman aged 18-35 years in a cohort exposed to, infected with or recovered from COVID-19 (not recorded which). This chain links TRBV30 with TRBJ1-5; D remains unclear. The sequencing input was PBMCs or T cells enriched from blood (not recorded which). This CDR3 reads CAWAGSNQPQHF. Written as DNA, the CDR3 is TGTGCCTGGGCAGGCAGCAATCAGCCCCAGCATTTT. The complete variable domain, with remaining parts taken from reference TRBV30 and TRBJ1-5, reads SQTIHQWPATLVQPVGSPLSLECTVEGTSNPNLYWYRQAAGRGLQLLFYSVGIGQISSEVPQNLSASRPQDRQFILSSKKLLLSDSGFYLCAWAGSNQPQHFGDGTRLSIL.